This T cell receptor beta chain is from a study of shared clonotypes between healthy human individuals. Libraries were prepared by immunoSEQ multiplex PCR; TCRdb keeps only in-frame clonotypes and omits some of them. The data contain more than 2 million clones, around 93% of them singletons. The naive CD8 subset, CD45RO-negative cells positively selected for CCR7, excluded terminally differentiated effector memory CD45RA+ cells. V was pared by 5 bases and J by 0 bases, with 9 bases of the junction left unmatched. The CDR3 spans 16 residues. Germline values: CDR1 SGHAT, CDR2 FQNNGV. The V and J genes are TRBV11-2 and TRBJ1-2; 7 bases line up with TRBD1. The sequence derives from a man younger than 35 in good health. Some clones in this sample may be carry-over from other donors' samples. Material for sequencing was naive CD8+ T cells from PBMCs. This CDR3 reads CASSPATGTANYGYTF. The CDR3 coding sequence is TGTGCCAGCAGCCCGGCCACCGGGACAGCTAACTATGGCTACACCTTC.